One and the same sample provided the 3 T cell receptor beta chains below, sequenced in a study of cytomegalovirus exposure and HLA in healthy donors. Primers for the PCR totalled 60 Vbeta and 13 Jbeta. Repertoires were generated with immunoSEQ multiplex PCR, while TCRdb's copy carries only in-frame clones and drops some. In the table there are more than 200,000 clones, roughly 80% of which are singletons. The specimen sequenced was PBMCs. The receptors come from a girl between 2 and 10 years old in good health and CMV-seronegative.

This chain uses TRBV4-1 with TRBJ1-2; possibly TRBD1 for D (6 bases). CDR3 length: 17 amino acids. Germline V gene lookup returns CDR1 MGHRA and CDR2 YSYEKL. With 2 bases removed from V and 6 bases from J, the gap between germline ends came to 22 bases. This chain's CDR3 is CASSQFPRRRGQDGYTF. The CDR3 DNA is TGCGCCAGCAGCCAATTTCCCCGAAGGCGGGGGCAGGATGGCTACACCTTC.

This chain connects TRBV6-5 to TRBJ2-2; 7 nucleotides match TRBD1. In germline, CDR1 is MNHEY, CDR2 SVGAGI. The CDR3 contains 16 residues. V lost 4 bases, J lost 0 bases, and 5 bases stayed unmatched. The CDR3 here is CASSLSTGPNTGELFF. CDR3 DNA sequence: TGTGCCAGCAGTTTATCGACAGGGCCGAACACCGGGGAGCTGTTTTTT.

V gene TRBV6-1 combines with J gene TRBJ2-1; TRBD2 might be the D (6 bases). Trimming took off 6 bases at V and 8 bases at J, with 17 bases between the two ends. The germline gives CDR1 MNHNS, CDR2 SASEGT. The CDR3 consists of 14 residues. The CDR3 reads CASSLRDSLDEQFF. The CDR3 DNA is TGTGCCAGCAGCCTCCGGGACTCCTTGGATGAGCAGTTCTTC.